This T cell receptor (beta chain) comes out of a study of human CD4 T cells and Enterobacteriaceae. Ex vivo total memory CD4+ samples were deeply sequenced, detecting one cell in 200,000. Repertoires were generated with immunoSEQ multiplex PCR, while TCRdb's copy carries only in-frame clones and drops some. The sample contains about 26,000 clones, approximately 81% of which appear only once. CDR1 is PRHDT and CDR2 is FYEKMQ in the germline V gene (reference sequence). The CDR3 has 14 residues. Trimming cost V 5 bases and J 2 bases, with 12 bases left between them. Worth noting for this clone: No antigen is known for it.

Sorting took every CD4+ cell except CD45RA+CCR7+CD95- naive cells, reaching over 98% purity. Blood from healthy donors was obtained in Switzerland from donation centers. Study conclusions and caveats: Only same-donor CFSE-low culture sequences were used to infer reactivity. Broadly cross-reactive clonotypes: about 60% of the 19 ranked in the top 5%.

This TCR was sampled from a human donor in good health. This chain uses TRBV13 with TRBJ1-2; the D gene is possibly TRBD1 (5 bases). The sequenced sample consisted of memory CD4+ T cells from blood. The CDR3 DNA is TGTGCCAGCAGCCTAGTCCAGGGAAACTATGGCTACACCTTC. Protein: CASSLVQGNYGYTF.